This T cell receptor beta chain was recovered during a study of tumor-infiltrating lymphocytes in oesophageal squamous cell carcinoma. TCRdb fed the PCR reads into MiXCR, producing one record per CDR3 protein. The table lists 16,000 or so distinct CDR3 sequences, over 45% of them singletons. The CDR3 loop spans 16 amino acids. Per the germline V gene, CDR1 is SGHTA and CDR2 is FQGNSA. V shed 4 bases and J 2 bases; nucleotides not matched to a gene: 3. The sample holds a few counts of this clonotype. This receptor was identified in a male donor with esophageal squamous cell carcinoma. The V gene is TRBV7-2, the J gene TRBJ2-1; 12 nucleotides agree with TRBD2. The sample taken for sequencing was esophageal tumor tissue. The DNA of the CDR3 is TGTGCCAGCAGCTCTAGCGGGGGGGCCACCTACAATGAGCAGTTCTTC. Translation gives CASSSSGGATYNEQFF.